This TCR beta chain derives from a study of CD8 T cells in Susac syndrome. This clonotype was counted only a few times. The antigen is unknown. Sequencing targeted TCR beta in T cells from blood (CD8+ and CD4+). Negative isolation was used for CD8+ and CD4+ T cells and FACS enrichment for TEMRA cells. Study-wide results and caveats: That the number of individuals in its TCR sequencing and HLA analysis was relatively small was acknowledged by the study.

An input of about 0.5 to 1 ug of RNA was subjected to reverse transcription using random hexamers. The method of amplification for TCR beta CDR3 was immunoSEQ multiplex PCR, covering 54 Vbeta and 13 Jbeta. TCRdb redid the calling of the immunoSEQ multiplex PCR reads with MiXCR, one entry per CDR3 protein. The sample consists of some 260,000 distinct CDR3 sequences, 85% of them appearing once. Trimming stripped 0 bases from V and 2 bases from J, with 14 bases between. The germline gives CDR1 SNHLY, CDR2 FYNNEI. This CDR3 region has 16 residues. The clonotype comes from a human donor with multiple sclerosis. The chain is built from TRBV2 and TRBJ2-7, with D maybe TRBD2 (7 bases). The sequenced sample was CD8+ T cells from PBMCs. This CDR3 reads CASSEAGGRATYEQYF. CDR3 DNA sequence: TGTGCCAGCAGTGAAGCAGGGGGGAGGGCCACCTACGAGCAGTACTTC. Full variable domain (outside the CDR3, taken from reference TRBV2 and TRBJ2-7): EPEVTQTPSHQVTQMGQEVILRCVPISNHLYFYWYRQILGQKVEFLVSFYNNEISEKSEIFDDQFSVERPDGSNFTLKIRSTKLEDSAMYFCASSEAGGRATYEQYFGPGTRLTVT.